Following are 6 T cell receptor beta chains from one sample sequenced in a study of response to subunit inactivated influenza vaccine. In TCRdb, the RT-PCR reads were re-called with MiXCR into one record per CDR3 protein. This table holds 400,000 to 550,000 distinct CDR3 sequences, about 25% found once. The sample in question was CD4+ T cells sorted from PBMCs, obtained roughly 5 days after vaccination. The receptors stem from a man aged 50-60 years who received an inactivated influenza vaccine.

The chain combines TRBV15 with TRBJ2-1; the D gene is possibly TRBD1 (6 bases). The CDR3 runs 14 residues. Per germline, CDR1 LNHNV and CDR2 YYDKDF (reference sequence). V gave up 6 bases and J gave up 4 bases, with 13 bases separating them. The CDR3 DNA sequence: TGTGCCACCAGGGTTGGCAGGGGATACAATGAGCAGTTCTTC. Translated: CATRVGRGYNEQFF.

The rearrangement uses TRBV24-1 and TRBJ2-3; D gene unclear. The CDR3 is 13 amino acids. Between the trimmed V and J ends, which lost 3 bases and 1 base, there was a span of 4 bases. Germline lookup yields CDR1 KGHDR and CDR2 SFDVKD. CDR3 sequence: CATSDSGTDTQYF. The CDR3 DNA is TGTGCCACCAGTGATAGCGGCACAGATACGCAGTATTTT.

The rearrangement uses TRBV7-6 and TRBJ2-7, with D possibly TRBD2 on 6 matching bases. The germline CDR1 and CDR2 sequences are SGHVS and FNYEAQ. With 2 bases removed from V and 0 bases from J, the gap between germline ends came to 17 bases. The CDR3 extends over 17 amino acids. This CDR3 is CASSLSAGTASSYEQYF. The DNA for the CDR3 is TGTGCCAGCAGCTTATCGGCCGGGACTGCCAGCTCCTACGAGCAGTACTTC.

This clonotype has just a few counts. This sequence joins TRBV29-1 and TRBJ2-5; TRBD2 matches 13 bases. V gave up 3 bases and J gave up 3 bases; unmatched junction bases: 1. This CDR3 contains 14 residues. The germline gives CDR1 SQVTM, CDR2 ANQGSEA. CDR3 loop: CSVDGTSGEETQYF. For the CDR3, the DNA is TGCAGCGTTGACGGGACTAGCGGGGAAGAGACCCAGTACTTC.

This clonotype was picked up a small number of times. The chain combines TRBV7-9 with TRBJ2-1; 12 bases are a match to TRBD2. Germline V CDR1 and CDR2: SEHNR, FQNEAQ (reference sequence). Trimming cost V 5 bases and J 5 bases; bases outside gene matches: 7. There are 16 residues in the CDR3. CDR3 residues: CASSIPTSGGNNEQFF. Written as DNA, the CDR3 is TGTGCCAGCAGCATCCCCACTAGCGGGGGGAACAATGAGCAGTTCTTC.

The V and J genes are TRBV7-2 and TRBJ2-1, with 7 bases that match TRBD1. Germline assignment: CDR1 SGHTA and CDR2 FQGNSA. After removal of 5 bases from V and 3 bases from J, the junction contained 7 bases not matched to a gene. This CDR3 has 15 amino acids. The CDR3 loop reads CASSTTGAYYNEQFF. Here the CDR3 DNA reads TGTGCCAGCAGCACCACAGGGGCCTACTACAATGAGCAGTTCTTC. The entire variable domain, with the rest obtained from reference TRBV7-2 and TRBJ2-1, is as follows: GAGVSQSPSNKVTEKGKDVELRCDPISGHTALYWYRQSLGQGLEFLIYFQGNSAPDKSGLPSDRFSAERTGGSVSTLTIQRTQQEDSAVYLCASSTTGAYYNEQFFGPGTRLTVL.